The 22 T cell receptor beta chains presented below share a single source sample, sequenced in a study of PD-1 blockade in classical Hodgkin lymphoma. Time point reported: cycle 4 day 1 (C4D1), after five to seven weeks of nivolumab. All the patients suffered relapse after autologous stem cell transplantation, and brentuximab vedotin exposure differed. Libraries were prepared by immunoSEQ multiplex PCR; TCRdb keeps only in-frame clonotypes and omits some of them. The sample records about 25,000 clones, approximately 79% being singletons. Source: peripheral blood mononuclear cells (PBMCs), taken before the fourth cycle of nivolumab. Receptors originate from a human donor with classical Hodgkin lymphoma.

CDR3 protein: CASSLAGTGFYNEQFF. The CDR3 DNA sequence: TGTGCCAGCAGCTTAGCTGGGACAGGATTCTACAATGAGCAGTTCTTC. The gene calls are TRBV7-2 and TRBJ2-1; the match to TRBD1 covers 8 bases. The junction had 4 bases not matched to a gene; V was cut back by 0 bases and J by 3 bases. The CDR3 is 16 amino acids. The germline V gene encodes CDR1 SGHTA and CDR2 FQGNSA. The variable domain in full, completed from reference TRBV7-2 and TRBJ2-1, reads GAGVSQSPSNKVTEKGKDVELRCDPISGHTALYWYRQSLGQGLEFLIYFQGNSAPDKSGLPSDRFSAERTGGSVSTLTIQRTQQEDSAVYLCASSLAGTGFYNEQFFGPGTRLTVL.

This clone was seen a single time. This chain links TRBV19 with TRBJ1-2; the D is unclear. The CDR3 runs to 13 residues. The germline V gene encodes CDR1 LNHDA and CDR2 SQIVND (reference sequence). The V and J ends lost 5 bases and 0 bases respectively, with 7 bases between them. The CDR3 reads CASSPTPNYGYTF. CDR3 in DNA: TGTGCCAGTAGTCCTACACCTAACTATGGCTACACCTTC. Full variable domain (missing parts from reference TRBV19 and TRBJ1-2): DGGITQSPKYLFRKEGQNVTLSCEQNLNHDAMYWYRQDPGQGLRLIYYSQIVNDFQKGDIAEGYSVSREKKESFPLTVTSAQKNPTAFYLCASSPTPNYGYTFGSGTRLTVV.

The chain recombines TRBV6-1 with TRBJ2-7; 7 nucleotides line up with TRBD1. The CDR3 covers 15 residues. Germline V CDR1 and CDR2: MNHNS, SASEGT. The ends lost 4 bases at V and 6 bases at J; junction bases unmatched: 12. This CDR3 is CASSGSRDSLLEQYF. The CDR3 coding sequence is TGTGCCAGCAGTGGAAGCCGGGACAGCCTTCTCGAGCAGTACTTC.

Here the CDR3 DNA reads TGTGCCAGTAGTAACGGGGGCACTTTGCACTACGAGCAGTACTTC. Translated: CASSNGGTLHYEQYF. The chain links TRBV19 to TRBJ2-7; either TRBD1 or TRBD2 may supply D (6 bases each). The CDR3 spans 15 residues. Trimming took off 4 bases at V and 3 bases at J, with 16 bases between the two ends. Germline CDR1 and CDR2: LNHDA and SQIVND (reference sequence). Full variable domain (missing parts from reference TRBV19 and TRBJ2-7): DGGITQSPKYLFRKEGQNVTLSCEQNLNHDAMYWYRQDPGQGLRLIYYSQIVNDFQKGDIAEGYSVSREKKESFPLTVTSAQKNPTAFYLCASSNGGTLHYEQYFGPGTRLTVT.

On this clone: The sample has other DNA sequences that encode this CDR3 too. The CDR3 is CASSHRTGPTGELFF. For the CDR3, the DNA is TGTGCCAGCAGCCATAGGACAGGACCCACCGGGGAGCTGTTTTTT. J is TRBJ2-2 and V is TRBV7-7, with 7 bases lining up with TRBD1. This CDR3 comprises 15 residues. Germline CDR1 and CDR2: SSHAT and FNYEAQ (reference sequence). V gave up 5 bases and J gave up 4 bases; unmatched junction bases: 7.

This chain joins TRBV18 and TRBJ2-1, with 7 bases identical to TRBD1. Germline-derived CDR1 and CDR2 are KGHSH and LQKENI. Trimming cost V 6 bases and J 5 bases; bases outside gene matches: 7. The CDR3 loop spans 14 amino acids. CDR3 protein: CASSGTVHDNEQFF. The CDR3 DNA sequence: TGTGCCAGCTCCGGGACAGTCCACGACAATGAGCAGTTCTTC.

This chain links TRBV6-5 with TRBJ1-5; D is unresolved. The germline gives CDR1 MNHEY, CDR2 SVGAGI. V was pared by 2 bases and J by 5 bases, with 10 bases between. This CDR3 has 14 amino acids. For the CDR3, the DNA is TGTGCCAGCAGTTACGGGCAGACTTATCAGCCCCAGCATTTT. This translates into CASSYGQTYQPQHF.

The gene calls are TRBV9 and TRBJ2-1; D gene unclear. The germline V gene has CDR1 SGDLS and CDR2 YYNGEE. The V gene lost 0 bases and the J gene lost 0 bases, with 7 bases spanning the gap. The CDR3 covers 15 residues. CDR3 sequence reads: CASSVAINSYNEQFF. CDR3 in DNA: TGTGCCAGCAGCGTAGCTATCAACTCCTACAATGAGCAGTTCTTC.

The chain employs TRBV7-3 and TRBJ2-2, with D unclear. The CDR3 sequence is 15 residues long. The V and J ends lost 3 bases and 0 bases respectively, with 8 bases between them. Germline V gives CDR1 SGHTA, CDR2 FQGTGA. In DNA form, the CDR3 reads TGTGCCAGCAGCTTTGGGCTTCCGAACACCGGGGAGCTGTTTTTT. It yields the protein CASSFGLPNTGELFF.

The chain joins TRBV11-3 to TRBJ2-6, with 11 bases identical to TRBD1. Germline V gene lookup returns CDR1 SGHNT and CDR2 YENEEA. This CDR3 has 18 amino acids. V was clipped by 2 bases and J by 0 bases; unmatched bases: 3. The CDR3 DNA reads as TGTGCCAGCAGCTTATTGGGGACAGGGGGCTCTGGGGCCAACGTCCTGACTTTC. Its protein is CASSLLGTGGSGANVLTF.

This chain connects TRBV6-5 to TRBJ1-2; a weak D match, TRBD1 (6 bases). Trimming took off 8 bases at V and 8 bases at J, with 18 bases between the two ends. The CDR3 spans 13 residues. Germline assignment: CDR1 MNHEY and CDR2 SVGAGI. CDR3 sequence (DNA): TGTGCCAGCCGTCCCGGACAGCTCCGGGGCTACACCTTC. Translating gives CASRPGQLRGYTF.

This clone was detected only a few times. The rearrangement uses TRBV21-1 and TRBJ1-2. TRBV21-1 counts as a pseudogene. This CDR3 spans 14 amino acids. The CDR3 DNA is TGTGCCAGCAGCAAAAAGGGTCCTGGGGGAGGCTACACCTTC. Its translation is CASSKKGPGGGYTF.

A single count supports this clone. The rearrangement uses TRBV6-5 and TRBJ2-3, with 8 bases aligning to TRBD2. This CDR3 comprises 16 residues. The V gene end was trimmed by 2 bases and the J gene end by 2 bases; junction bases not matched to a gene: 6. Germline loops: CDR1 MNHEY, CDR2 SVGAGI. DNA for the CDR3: TGTGCCAGCAGTTACCAAGGCGGGGGGTACACAGATACGCAGTATTTT. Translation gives CASSYQGGGYTDTQYF.

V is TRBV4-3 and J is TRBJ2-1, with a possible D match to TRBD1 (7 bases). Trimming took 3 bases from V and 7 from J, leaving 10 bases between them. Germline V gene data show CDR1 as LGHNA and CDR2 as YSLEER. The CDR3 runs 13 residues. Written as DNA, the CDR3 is TGCGCCAGCAGCCACTCAGGGGGGAATGAGCAGTTCTTC. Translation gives CASSHSGGNEQFF.

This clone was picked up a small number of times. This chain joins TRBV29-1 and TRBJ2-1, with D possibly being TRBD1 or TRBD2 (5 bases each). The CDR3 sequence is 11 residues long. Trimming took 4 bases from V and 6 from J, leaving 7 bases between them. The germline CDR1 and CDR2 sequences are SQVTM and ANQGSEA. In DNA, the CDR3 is TGCAGCGTTGGAGGGGCCAATGAGCAGTTCTTC. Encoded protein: CSVGGANEQFF.

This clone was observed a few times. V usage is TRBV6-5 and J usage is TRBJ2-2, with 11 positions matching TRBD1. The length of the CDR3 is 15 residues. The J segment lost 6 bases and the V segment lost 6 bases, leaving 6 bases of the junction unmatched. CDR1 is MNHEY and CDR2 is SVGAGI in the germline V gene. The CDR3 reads CASSWTGGGSGELFF. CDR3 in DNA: TGTGCCAGCAGCTGGACAGGGGGCGGGTCCGGGGAGCTGTTTTTT.

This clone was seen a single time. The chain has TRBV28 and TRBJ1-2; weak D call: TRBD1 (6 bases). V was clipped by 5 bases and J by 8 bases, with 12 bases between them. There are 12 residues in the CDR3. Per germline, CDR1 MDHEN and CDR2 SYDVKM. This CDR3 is CASSPQGRGYTF. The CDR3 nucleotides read TGTGCCAGCAGTCCGCAGGGGAGGGGCTACACCTTC.

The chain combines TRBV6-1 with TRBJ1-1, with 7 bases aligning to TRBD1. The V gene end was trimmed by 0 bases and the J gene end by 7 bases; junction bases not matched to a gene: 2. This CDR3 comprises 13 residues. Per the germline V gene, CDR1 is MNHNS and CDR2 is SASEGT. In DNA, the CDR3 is TGTGCCAGCAGTGAAGCGGGGGACAGTGAAGCTTTCTTT. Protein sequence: CASSEAGDSEAFF.

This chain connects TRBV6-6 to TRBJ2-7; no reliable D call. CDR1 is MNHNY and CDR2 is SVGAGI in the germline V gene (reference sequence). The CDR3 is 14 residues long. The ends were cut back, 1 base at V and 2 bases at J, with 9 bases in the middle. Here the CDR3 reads CASSYFDLPYEQYF. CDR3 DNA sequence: TGTGCCAGCAGTTACTTCGACTTGCCCTACGAGCAGTACTTC.

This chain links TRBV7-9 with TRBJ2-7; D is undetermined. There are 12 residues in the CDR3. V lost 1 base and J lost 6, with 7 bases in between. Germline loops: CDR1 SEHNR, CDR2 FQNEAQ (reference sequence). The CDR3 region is CASSLGQSEQYF. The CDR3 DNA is TGTGCCAGCAGCTTAGGTCAGAGCGAGCAGTACTTC.

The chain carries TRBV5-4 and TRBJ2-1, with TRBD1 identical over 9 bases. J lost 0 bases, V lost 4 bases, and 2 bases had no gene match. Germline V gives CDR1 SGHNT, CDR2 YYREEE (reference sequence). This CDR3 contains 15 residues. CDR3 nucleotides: TGTGCCAGCAGCACGGGACAGGGCTCCTACAATGAGCAGTTCTTC. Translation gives CASSTGQGSYNEQFF.

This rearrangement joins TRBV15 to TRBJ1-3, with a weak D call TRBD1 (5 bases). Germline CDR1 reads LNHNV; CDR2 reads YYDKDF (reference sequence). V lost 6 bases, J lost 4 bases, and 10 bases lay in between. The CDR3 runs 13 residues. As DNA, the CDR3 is TGTGCCACCAGACCGTGGGGGGGAAACACCATATATTTT. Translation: CATRPWGGNTIYF.